This TCR beta chain came from a study of T cell responses to AZD1222 COVID-19 vaccine. A note on this clone: Its antigen is still unknown.

Trimming removed 4 bases from V and 1 base from J, with 16 bases in between. The germline V gene encodes CDR1 LGHDT and CDR2 YNNKEL (reference sequence). This CDR3 has 16 amino acids. Using immunoSEQ multiplex PCR, the repertoire was profiled, and TCRdb retains in-frame clones only, with some absent. Found here are 120,000 or so clones, over 80% of them singletons; the top ten hold 6% to 9%. The study, taken as a whole, reports: Mapped onto spike, vaccine-associated CD4 TCRs spanned it and were dominant at 160-218 and 743-854. Spike-specific TCR breadth and depth grew following two AZD1222 doses. Donors were largely white British and mainly female; clonal diversity was possibly underestimated.

The sequencing here drew on peripheral blood, taken 28 days after the second AZD1222 dose. V and J are TRBV3-1 (or the pseudogene TRBV3-2) and TRBJ1-1; D might be TRBD1 (5 bases). This receptor was obtained from an adult who received the AZD1222 COVID-19 vaccine. CDR3 DNA: TGTGCCAGCAGCCGGGGGGGGACTTTGGAGAACACTGAAGCTTTCTTT. This gives the protein CASSRGGTLENTEAFF.